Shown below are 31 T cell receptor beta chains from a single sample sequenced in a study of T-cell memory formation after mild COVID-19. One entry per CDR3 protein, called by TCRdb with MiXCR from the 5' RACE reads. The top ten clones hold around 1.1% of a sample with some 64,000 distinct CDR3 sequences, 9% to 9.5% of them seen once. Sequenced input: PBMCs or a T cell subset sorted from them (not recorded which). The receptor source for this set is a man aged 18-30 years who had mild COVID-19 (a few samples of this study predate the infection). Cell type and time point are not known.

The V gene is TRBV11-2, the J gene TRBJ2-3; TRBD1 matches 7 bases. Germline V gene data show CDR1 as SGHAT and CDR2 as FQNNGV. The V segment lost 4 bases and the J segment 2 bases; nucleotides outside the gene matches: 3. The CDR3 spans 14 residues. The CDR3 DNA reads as TGTGCCAGCAGCTCGGACAGGTTCACAGATACGCAGTATTTT. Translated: CASSSDRFTDTQYF.

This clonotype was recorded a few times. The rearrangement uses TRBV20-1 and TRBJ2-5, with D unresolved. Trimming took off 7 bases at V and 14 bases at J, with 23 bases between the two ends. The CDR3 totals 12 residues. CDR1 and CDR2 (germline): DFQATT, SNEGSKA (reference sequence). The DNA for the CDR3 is TGCAGTGGGTCTAGGGCCATAGAGACCCTCTACTTC. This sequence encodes CSGSRAIETLYF.

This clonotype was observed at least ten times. Here the CDR3 reads CASSSEGGYSSTDTQYF. As DNA, the CDR3 is TGTGCCAGCAGCTCCGAGGGAGGCTACTCTAGCACAGATACGCAGTATTTT. The V and J genes are TRBV7-9 and TRBJ2-3, with D possibly matching TRBD2 (6 bases). CDR3 size: 17 residues. V gave up 4 bases and J gave up 0 bases, with 17 bases separating them. Germline lookup yields CDR1 SEHNR and CDR2 FQNEAQ (reference sequence).

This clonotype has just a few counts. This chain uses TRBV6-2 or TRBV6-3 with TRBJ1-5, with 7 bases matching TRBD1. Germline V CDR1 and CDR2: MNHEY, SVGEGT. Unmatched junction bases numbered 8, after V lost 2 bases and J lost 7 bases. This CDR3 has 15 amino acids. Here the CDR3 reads CASSYHERTGQPQHF. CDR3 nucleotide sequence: TGTGCCAGCAGTTACCACGAACGGACAGGACAGCCCCAGCATTTT.

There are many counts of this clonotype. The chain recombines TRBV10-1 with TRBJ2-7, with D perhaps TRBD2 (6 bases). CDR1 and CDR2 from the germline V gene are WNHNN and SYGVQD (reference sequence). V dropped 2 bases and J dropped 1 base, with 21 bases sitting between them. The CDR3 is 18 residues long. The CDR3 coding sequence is TGCGCCAGCAGTGAGACGGGGGACTTTCCTAGGGGTTCCTACGAGCAGTACTTC. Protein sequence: CASSETGDFPRGSYEQYF.

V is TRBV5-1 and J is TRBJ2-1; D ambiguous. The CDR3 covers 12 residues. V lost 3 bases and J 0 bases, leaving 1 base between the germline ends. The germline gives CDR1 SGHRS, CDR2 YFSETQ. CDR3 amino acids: CASSYSYNEQFF. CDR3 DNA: TGCGCCAGCAGCTACTCCTACAATGAGCAGTTCTTC. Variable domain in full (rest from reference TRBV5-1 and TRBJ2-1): KAGVTQTPRYLIKTRGQQVTLSCSPISGHRSVSWYQQTPGQGLQFLFEYFSETQRNKGNFPGRFSGRQFSNSRSEMNVSTLELGDSALYLCASSYSYNEQFFGPGTRLTVL.

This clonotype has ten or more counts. In nucleotides, the CDR3 is TGCGCCAGCAGGGCGGGACACCAGAACACTGAAGCTTTCTTT. Its translation is CASRAGHQNTEAFF. V usage is TRBV5-1 and J usage is TRBJ1-1, with D maybe TRBD1 (6 bases). The ends were cut back, 5 bases at V and 1 base at J, with 12 bases in the middle. The CDR3 is 14 residues long. Germline CDR1 is SGHRS and CDR2 is YFSETQ. Variable domain in full (rest from reference TRBV5-1 and TRBJ1-1): KAGVTQTPRYLIKTRGQQVTLSCSPISGHRSVSWYQQTPGQGLQFLFEYFSETQRNKGNFPGRFSGRQFSNSRSEMNVSTLELGDSALYLCASRAGHQNTEAFFGQGTRLTVV.

The chain's CDR3 is CASSAGLNFGDEAFF. The CDR3 nucleotides read TGCGCCAGCAGCGCGGGACTTAATTTTGGGGATGAAGCTTTCTTT. The chain carries TRBV5-1 and TRBJ1-1; weak D call: TRBD1 (5 bases). The CDR3 loop spans 15 amino acids. Trimming left V 4 bases short and J 7 bases short, with 20 bases between. Germline assignment: CDR1 SGHRS and CDR2 YFSETQ. The variable domain in full, with the rest retrieved from reference TRBV5-1 and TRBJ1-1, is KAGVTQTPRYLIKTRGQQVTLSCSPISGHRSVSWYQQTPGQGLQFLFEYFSETQRNKGNFPGRFSGRQFSNSRSEMNVSTLELGDSALYLCASSAGLNFGDEAFFGQGTRLTVV.

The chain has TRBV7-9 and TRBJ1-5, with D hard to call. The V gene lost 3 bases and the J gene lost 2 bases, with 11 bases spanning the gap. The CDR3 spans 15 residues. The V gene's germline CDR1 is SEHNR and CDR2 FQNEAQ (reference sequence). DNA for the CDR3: TGTGCCAGCAGCTTTTCTGGGGATCGCAATCAGCCCCAGCATTTT. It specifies CASSFSGDRNQPQHF.

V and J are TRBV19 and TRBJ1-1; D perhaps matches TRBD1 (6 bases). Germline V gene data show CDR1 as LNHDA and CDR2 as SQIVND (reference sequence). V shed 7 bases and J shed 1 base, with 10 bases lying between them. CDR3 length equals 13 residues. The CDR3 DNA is TGTGCCAGTATCCCGGACAGGAACACTGAAGCTTTCTTT. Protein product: CASIPDRNTEAFF.

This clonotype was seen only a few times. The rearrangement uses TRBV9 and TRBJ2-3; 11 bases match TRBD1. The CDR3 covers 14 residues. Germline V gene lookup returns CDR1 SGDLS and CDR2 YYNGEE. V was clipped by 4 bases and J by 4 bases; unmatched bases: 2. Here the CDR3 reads CASSRTGGSDTQYF. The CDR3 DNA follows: TGTGCCAGCAGCAGGACAGGGGGCTCAGATACGCAGTATTTT.

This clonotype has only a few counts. CDR3 region: CASILERGHNEQFF. In nucleotides, the CDR3 is TGCGCCAGCATCCTTGAGCGGGGCCACAATGAGCAGTTCTTC. This chain links TRBV5-1 with TRBJ2-1; 7 nucleotides match TRBD2. V lost 6 bases to trimming and J lost 5 bases; unmatched junction nucleotides: 8. CDR3 length: 14 residues. CDR1 and CDR2 from the germline V gene are SGHRS and YFSETQ.

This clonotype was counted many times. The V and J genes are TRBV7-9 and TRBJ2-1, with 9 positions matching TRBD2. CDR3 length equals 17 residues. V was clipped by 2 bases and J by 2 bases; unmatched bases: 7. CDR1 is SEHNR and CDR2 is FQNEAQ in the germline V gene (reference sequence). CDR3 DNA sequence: TGTGCCAGCAGCTTACTGAGGCGGGGGGGTACCTACAATGAGCAGTTCTTC. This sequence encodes CASSLLRRGGTYNEQFF. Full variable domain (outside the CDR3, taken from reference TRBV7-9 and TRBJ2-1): DTGVSQNPRHKITKRGQNVTFRCDPISEHNRLYWYRQTLGQGPEFLTYFQNEAQLEKSRLLSDRFSAERPKGSFSTLEIQRTEQGDSAMYLCASSLLRRGGTYNEQFFGPGTRLTVL.

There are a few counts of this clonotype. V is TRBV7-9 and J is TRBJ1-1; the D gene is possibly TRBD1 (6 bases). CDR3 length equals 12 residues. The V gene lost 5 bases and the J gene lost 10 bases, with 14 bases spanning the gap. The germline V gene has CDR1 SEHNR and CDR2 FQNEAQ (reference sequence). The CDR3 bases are TGTGCCAGCAGCGAATACAGGGACGTAGCTTTCTTT. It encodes CASSEYRDVAFF.

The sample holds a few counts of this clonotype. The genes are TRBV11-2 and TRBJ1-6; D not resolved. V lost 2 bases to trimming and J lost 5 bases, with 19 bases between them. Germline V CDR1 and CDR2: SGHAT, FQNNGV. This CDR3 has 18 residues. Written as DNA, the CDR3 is TGTGCCAGCAGCTTATGGGATTACGCTTCAAGGGATAATTCACCCCTCCACTTT. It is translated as CASSLWDYASRDNSPLHF.

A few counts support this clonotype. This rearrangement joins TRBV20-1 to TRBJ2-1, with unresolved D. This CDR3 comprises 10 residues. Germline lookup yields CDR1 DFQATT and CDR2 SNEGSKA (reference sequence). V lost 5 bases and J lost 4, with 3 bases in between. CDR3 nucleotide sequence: TGCAGTGCTGGTTACAATGAGCAGTTCTTC. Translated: CSAGYNEQFF.

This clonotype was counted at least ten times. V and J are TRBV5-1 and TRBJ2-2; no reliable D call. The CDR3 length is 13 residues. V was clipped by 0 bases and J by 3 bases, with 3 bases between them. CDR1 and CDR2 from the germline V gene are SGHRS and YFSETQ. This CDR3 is CASSLGHTGELFF. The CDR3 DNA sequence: TGCGCCAGCAGCTTGGGACACACCGGGGAGCTGTTTTTT.

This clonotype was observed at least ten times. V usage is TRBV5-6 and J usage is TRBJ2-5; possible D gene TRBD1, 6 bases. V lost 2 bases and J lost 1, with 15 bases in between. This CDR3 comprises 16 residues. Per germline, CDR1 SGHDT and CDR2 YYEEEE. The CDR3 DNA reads TGTGCCAGCAGCTTTTGGGGGCCGAACTTCCAAGAGACCCAGTACTTC. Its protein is CASSFWGPNFQETQYF.

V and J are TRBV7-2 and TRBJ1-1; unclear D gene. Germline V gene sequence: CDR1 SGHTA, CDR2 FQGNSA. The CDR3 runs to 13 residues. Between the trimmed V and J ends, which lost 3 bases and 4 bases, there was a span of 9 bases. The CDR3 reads CASSFAGLTEAFF. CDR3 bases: TGTGCCAGCAGCTTTGCAGGACTCACTGAAGCTTTCTTT. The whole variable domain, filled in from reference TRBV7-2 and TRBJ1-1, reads GAGVSQSPSNKVTEKGKDVELRCDPISGHTALYWYRQSLGQGLEFLIYFQGNSAPDKSGLPSDRFSAERTGGSVSTLTIQRTQQEDSAVYLCASSFAGLTEAFFGQGTRLTVV.

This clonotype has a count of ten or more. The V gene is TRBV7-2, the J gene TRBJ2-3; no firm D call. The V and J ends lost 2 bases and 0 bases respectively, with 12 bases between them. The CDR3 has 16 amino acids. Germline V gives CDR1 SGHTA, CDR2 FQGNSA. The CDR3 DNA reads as TGTGCCAGCAGCTTATTCGTGGAACCTAGCACAGATACGCAGTATTTT. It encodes CASSLFVEPSTDTQYF.

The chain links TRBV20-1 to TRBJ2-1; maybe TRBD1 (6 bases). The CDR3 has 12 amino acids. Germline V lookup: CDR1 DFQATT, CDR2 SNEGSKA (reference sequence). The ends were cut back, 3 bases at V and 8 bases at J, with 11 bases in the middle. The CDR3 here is CSASRGLDEQFF. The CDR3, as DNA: TGCAGTGCTAGTAGGGGGTTGGATGAGCAGTTCTTC.

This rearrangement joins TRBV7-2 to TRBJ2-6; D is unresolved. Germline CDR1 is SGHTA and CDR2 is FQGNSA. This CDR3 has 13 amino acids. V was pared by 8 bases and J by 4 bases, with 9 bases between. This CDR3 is CASGVSGANVLTF. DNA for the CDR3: TGTGCCAGCGGCGTTTCCGGGGCCAACGTCCTGACTTTC.

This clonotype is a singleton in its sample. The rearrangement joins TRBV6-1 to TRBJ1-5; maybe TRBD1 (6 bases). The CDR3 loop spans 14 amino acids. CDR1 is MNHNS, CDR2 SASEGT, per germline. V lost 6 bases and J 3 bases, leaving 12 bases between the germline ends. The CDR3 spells CASSVGQPNQPQHF. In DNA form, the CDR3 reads TGTGCCAGCAGCGTCGGACAGCCCAATCAGCCCCAGCATTTT.

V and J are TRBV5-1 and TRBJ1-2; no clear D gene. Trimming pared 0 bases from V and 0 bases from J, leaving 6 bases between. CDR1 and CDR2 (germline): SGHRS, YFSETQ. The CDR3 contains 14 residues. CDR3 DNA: TGCGCCAGCAGCTTGGGTCTTACTAACTATGGCTACACCTTC. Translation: CASSLGLTNYGYTF.

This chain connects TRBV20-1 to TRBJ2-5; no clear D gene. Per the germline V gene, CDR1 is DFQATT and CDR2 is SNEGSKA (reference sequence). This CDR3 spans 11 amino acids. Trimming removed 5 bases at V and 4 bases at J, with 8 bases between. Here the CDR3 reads CSAAKGETQYF. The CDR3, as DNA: TGCAGTGCTGCGAAGGGAGAGACCCAGTACTTC.

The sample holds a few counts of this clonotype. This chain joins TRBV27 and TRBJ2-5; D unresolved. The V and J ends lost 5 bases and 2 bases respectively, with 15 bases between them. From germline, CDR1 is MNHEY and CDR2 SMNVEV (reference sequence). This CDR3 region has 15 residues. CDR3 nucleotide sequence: TGTGCCAGCAGTCCAGGACCGACCGATCAAGAGACCCAGTACTTC. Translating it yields CASSPGPTDQETQYF.

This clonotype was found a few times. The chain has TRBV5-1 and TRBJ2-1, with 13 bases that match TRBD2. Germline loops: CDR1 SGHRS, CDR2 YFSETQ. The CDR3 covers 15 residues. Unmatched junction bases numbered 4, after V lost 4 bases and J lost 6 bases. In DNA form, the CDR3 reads TGCGCCAGCAGCCTCTGGACTAGCGGGGGCAATGAGCAGTTCTTC. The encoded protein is CASSLWTSGGNEQFF.

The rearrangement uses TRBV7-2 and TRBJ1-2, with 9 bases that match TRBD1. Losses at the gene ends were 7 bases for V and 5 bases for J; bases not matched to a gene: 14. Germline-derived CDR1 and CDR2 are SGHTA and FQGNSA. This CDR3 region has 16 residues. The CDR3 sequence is CASTSARTGARYGYTF. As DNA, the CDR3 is TGTGCCAGCACCTCCGCCAGGACAGGGGCGAGGTATGGCTACACCTTC. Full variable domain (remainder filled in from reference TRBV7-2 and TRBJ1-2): GAGVSQSPSNKVTEKGKDVELRCDPISGHTALYWYRQSLGQGLEFLIYFQGNSAPDKSGLPSDRFSAERTGGSVSTLTIQRTQQEDSAVYLCASTSARTGARYGYTFGSGTRLTVV.

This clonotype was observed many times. In DNA form, the CDR3 reads TGTGCCAGCAGTTACGGTCTAGGGGGGACGCGCATGGCTTTCTTT. Its translation is CASSYGLGGTRMAFF. The chain links TRBV6-5 to TRBJ1-1; a weak D match, TRBD1 (6 bases). The CDR3 has 15 residues. The V and J ends lost 2 bases and 11 bases respectively, with 21 bases between them. Germline V gene sequence: CDR1 MNHEY, CDR2 SVGAGI.

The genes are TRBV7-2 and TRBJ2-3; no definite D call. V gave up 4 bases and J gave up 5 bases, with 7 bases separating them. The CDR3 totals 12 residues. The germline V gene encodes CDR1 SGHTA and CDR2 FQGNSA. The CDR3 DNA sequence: TGTGCCAGCAGCTCGGGTCGAGATACGCAGTATTTT. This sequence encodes CASSSGRDTQYF. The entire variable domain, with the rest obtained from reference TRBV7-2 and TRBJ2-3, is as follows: GAGVSQSPSNKVTEKGKDVELRCDPISGHTALYWYRQSLGQGLEFLIYFQGNSAPDKSGLPSDRFSAERTGGSVSTLTIQRTQQEDSAVYLCASSSGRDTQYFGPGTRLTVL.

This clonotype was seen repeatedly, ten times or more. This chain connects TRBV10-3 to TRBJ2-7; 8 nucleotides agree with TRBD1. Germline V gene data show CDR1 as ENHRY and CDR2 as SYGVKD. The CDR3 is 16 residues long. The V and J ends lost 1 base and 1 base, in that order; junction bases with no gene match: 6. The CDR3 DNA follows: TGTGCCATCAGTGAGTACAGGACAGGGCGTTCCTACGAGCAGTACTTC. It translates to CAISEYRTGRSYEQYF.